This T cell receptor (beta chain) stems from a study of blood T cell repertoires in COVID-19. Assay: immunoSEQ multiplex PCR; the TCRdb copy retains only in-frame clones and omits some. Here the sample spans approximately 89,000 clones, around 96% being singletons. This clone showed up just a few times. The same CDR3 also results from other DNA sequences found in this sample. Sequenced sample: peripheral blood. This TCR was sampled from a human donor with active COVID-19. The donor label of this sample is uncertain.

CDR3 residues: CASSEPGYEQYF. The CDR3 coding sequence is TGTGCCAGCAGTGAACCCGGCTACGAGCAGTACTTC. The chain is built from TRBV6-1 and TRBJ2-7; D gene unclear. Germline CDR1 is MNHNS and CDR2 is SASEGT. V was clipped by 2 bases and J by 3 bases, with 5 bases between them. The CDR3 covers 12 residues.